This record concerns one T cell receptor beta chain sequence. V lost 0 bases to trimming and J lost 5 bases; unmatched junction nucleotides: 3. Germline V gene data show CDR1 as SGHRS and CDR2 as YFSETQ. This CDR3 is built from 14 residues. The entry originates in a study of blood T cell repertoires in COVID-19. Across the whole study: The study drew acute and convalescent COVID-19 samples from the United States, Italy and Spain. T cells, B-cell-depleted T cells, or PBMCs supplied cDNA or gDNA.

Under the authors' procedure: Estimation of nucleated cell counts was performed using reference gene primer amplification. Assay used: immunoSEQ multiplex PCR; TCRdb lists only in-frame clones, some missing. That table furnishes V, J and clone size, whereas the DNA furnished D and trimming. Of 7,500 to 8,500 clones in the sample, less than 75% are singletons; the top ten hold roughly 17%. Sequencing was carried out using peripheral blood. The origin of this receptor is a human donor in a cohort sampled during active COVID-19. The gene calls are TRBV5-1 and TRBJ1-1; TRBD1 aligns across 8 bases. In nucleotides, the CDR3 is TGCGCCAGCAGCTTGGCCCAGGGGGCAACTGAAGCTTTCTTT. Translation gives CASSLAQGATEAFF.